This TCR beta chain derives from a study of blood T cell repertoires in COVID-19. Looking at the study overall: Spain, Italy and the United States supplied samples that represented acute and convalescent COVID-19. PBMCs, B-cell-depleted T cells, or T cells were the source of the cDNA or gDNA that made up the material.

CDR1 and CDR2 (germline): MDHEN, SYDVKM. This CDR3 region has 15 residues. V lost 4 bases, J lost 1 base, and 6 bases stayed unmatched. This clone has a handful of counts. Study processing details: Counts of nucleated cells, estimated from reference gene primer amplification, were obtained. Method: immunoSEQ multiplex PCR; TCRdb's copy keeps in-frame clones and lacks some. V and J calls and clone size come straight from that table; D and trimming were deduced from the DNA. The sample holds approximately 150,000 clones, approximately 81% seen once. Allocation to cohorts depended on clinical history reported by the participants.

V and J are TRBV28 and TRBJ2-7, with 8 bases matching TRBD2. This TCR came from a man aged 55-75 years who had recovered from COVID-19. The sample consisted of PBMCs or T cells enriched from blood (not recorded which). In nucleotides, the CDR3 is TGTGCCAGCAGTTCCACGGGGGGGGCTTCCTACGAGCAGTACTTC. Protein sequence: CASSSTGGASYEQYF.